These 25 T cell receptor beta chains share one sample of origin, sequenced in a study of Ad26.COV2.S vaccination and SARS-CoV-2 variants. Sequencing used immunoSEQ multiplex PCR; TCRdb keeps in-frame clones, though not all of them. The table includes roughly 320,000 clones, around 90% detected once. Treatment indicated: roughly 20 received Ad26.COV2.S at low or high dose, single or two shots; a few received placebo; per-sample allocation not given. Following the first vaccine or placebo injection, samples were taken on day 63. Here the sequenced sample was peripheral blood, taken in a trial of Ad26.COV2.S vaccine versus placebo. The receptors were sampled from a person aged 18-60 years who received the Ad26.COV2.S COVID-19 vaccine or a placebo.

The V gene is TRBV5-1, the J gene TRBJ2-1; D possibly corresponds to TRBD2 (7 bases). This CDR3 has 14 amino acids. CDR1 and CDR2 from the germline V gene are SGHRS and YFSETQ. The germline V and J ends were trimmed by 5 bases and 6 bases, with 15 bases remaining between them. CDR3 amino acids: CASRGAGAPNEQFF. The CDR3 DNA follows: TGCGCCAGCAGGGGGGCGGGGGCCCCCAATGAGCAGTTCTTC. The full variable domain, in which reference TRBV5-1 and TRBJ2-1 provide the parts outside the CDR3, is KAGVTQTPRYLIKTRGQQVTLSCSPISGHRSVSWYQQTPGQGLQFLFEYFSETQRNKGNFPGRFSGRQFSNSRSEMNVSTLELGDSALYLCASRGAGAPNEQFFGPGTRLTVL.

In nucleotides, the CDR3 is TGTGCCAGCAGCTCCCCCGGCCTAAACATGGACGACTATGGCTACACCTTC. It codes for CASSSPGLNMDDYGYTF. The chain has TRBV7-9 and TRBJ1-2; D is undetermined. Germline-derived CDR1 and CDR2 are SEHNR and FQNEAQ (reference sequence). Trimming pared 4 bases from V and 3 bases from J, leaving 21 bases between. The CDR3 covers 17 residues.

V gene TRBV19 combines with J gene TRBJ2-3; TRBD2 agrees at 12 bases. The CDR3 runs to 18 residues. Trimming at V came to 5 bases and at J to 4 bases, leaving 13 bases not matched to a gene. CDR1 and CDR2 from the germline V gene are LNHDA and SQIVND (reference sequence). The CDR3 DNA reads TGTGCCAGTAGTCCCACCTCTTCTAGCGGGGGGGCTGCAGATACGCAGTATTTT. It yields the protein CASSPTSSSGGAADTQYF.

V is TRBV7-9 and J is TRBJ1-2; TRBD1 might be the D (6 bases). Germline loops: CDR1 SEHNR, CDR2 FQNEAQ (reference sequence). The CDR3 runs 14 residues. Trimming removed 5 bases from V and 2 bases from J, with 12 bases in between. This CDR3 is CASSLVGANYGYTF. DNA of the CDR3: TGTGCCAGCAGCCTCGTGGGGGCCAACTATGGCTACACCTTC.

The CDR3 DNA sequence: TGTGCCAGCAGCCAAGATTATACAGGGCTCTATGGCTACACCTTC. Its translation is CASSQDYTGLYGYTF. The rearrangement uses TRBV3-1 (or the pseudogene TRBV3-2) and TRBJ1-2, with a possible D match to TRBD1 (6 bases). The CDR3 totals 15 residues. V shed 0 bases and J shed 4 bases, with 12 bases lying between them. Per germline, CDR1 LGHDT and CDR2 YNNKEL (reference sequence).

This chain links TRBV9 with TRBJ1-1; 8 nucleotides line up with TRBD1. V was pared by 0 bases and J by 1 base, with 14 bases of the junction left unmatched. The CDR3 extends over 19 amino acids. From germline, CDR1 is SGDLS and CDR2 YYNGEE. The CDR3 region is CASSVAGQGKGRENTEAFF. The CDR3 coding sequence is TGTGCCAGCAGCGTAGCCGGACAGGGAAAGGGGAGAGAGAACACTGAAGCTTTCTTT.

The rearrangement joins TRBV30 to TRBJ1-3; D is undetermined. V was cut by 0 bases and J by 0 bases, with 15 bases left in between. The CDR3 contains 17 residues. Germline values: CDR1 GTSNPN, CDR2 SVGIG (reference sequence). CDR3 sequence: CAWSVIVQTYSGNTIYF. DNA for the CDR3: TGTGCCTGGAGTGTAATCGTACAGACTTACTCTGGAAACACCATATATTTT. The full variable domain, completed using reference TRBV30 and TRBJ1-3, is SQTIHQWPATLVQPVGSPLSLECTVEGTSNPNLYWYRQAAGRGLQLLFYSVGIGQISSEVPQNLSASRPQDRQFILSSKKLLLSDSGFYLCAWSVIVQTYSGNTIYFGEGSWLTVV.

V usage is TRBV30 and J usage is TRBJ2-1, with D perhaps TRBD2 (7 bases). V was pared by 8 bases and J by 2 bases, with 19 bases between. Germline CDR1 reads GTSNPN; CDR2 reads SVGIG (reference sequence). The CDR3 has 15 amino acids. The CDR3, as DNA: TGTGCCCGGACGGCGGGGGCCCCTCCCTACAATGAGCAGTTCTTC. It codes for CARTAGAPPYNEQFF.

This chain links TRBV12-3 or TRBV12-4 with TRBJ2-5; no definite D call. Trimming shortened V by 1 base and J by 5 bases, and 8 bases separated the two germline ends. The CDR3 has 13 residues. This CDR3 reads CASSLVREETQYF. The CDR3, as DNA: TGTGCCAGCAGTTTAGTACGAGAGGAGACCCAGTACTTC.

This sequence joins TRBV7-3 and TRBJ2-7; no firm D call. Trimming removed 5 bases at V and 0 bases at J, with 11 bases between. The CDR3 sequence is 14 residues long. Germline loops: CDR1 SGHTA, CDR2 FQGTGA. CDR3 DNA sequence: TGTGCCAGCAGCCCTGAACCCAGCTCCTACGAGCAGTACTTC. Residues: CASSPEPSSYEQYF.

V gene TRBV19 combines with J gene TRBJ1-2, with unresolved D. The CDR3 runs 16 residues. Germline CDR1 and CDR2: LNHDA and SQIVND (reference sequence). Trimming removed 7 bases from V and 4 bases from J, with 22 bases in between. The CDR3 loop is CASTRSPGPTRYGYTF. CDR3 nucleotides: TGTGCCAGTACCCGTTCCCCCGGACCGACTCGCTATGGCTACACCTTC.

The rearrangement joins TRBV7-2 to TRBJ1-2; D not certain. The CDR3 is made up of 13 amino acids. Per the germline V gene, CDR1 is SGHTA and CDR2 is FQGNSA. With 1 base removed from V and 5 bases from J, the gap between germline ends came to 8 bases. CDR3 DNA sequence: TGTGCCAGCAGCTTAGGACCGGATTATGGCTACACCTTC. Its protein is CASSLGPDYGYTF. The full variable domain, its missing parts supplied by reference TRBV7-2 and TRBJ1-2, is GAGVSQSPSNKVTEKGKDVELRCDPISGHTALYWYRQSLGQGLEFLIYFQGNSAPDKSGLPSDRFSAERTGGSVSTLTIQRTQQEDSAVYLCASSLGPDYGYTFGSGTRLTVV.

The rearrangement links TRBV5-1 to TRBJ2-7, with 13 nucleotides matching TRBD2. With 4 bases clipped from V and 3 bases from J, the junction kept 7 bases outside the gene matches. This CDR3 is 16 amino acids long. The germline V gene has CDR1 SGHRS and CDR2 YFSETQ. CDR3 bases: TGCGCCAGCAGCCAGGGACTAGCGGGGAAAGTCTACGAGCAGTACTTC. It is translated as CASSQGLAGKVYEQYF.

This clone was seen a handful of times. The genes are TRBV27 and TRBJ1-1; perhaps TRBD1 as D (5 bases). The V and J ends lost 6 bases and 1 base respectively, with 9 bases between them. The germline V gene encodes CDR1 MNHEY and CDR2 SMNVEV (reference sequence). This CDR3 has 13 amino acids. CDR3 in DNA: TGTGCCAGCAGCTGGGACGGGAACACTGAAGCTTTCTTT. Residues: CASSWDGNTEAFF.

The chain uses TRBV2 and TRBJ1-2; no clear D. V shed 5 bases and J shed 2 bases, with 12 bases lying between them. The CDR3 is 14 amino acids. Germline loops: CDR1 SNHLY, CDR2 FYNNEI. In nucleotides, the CDR3 is TGTGCCAGCAGTCCCCAGCCACCCAACTATGGCTACACCTTC. Its translation is CASSPQPPNYGYTF.

This chain uses TRBV6-5 with TRBJ1-1; 9 positions match TRBD1. Germline loops: CDR1 MNHEY, CDR2 SVGAGI. The CDR3 spans 13 residues. Unmatched junction bases numbered 4, after V lost 6 bases and J lost 5 bases. CDR3 sequence: CASSRTGDTEAFF. DNA of the CDR3: TGTGCCAGCAGCCGGACAGGGGATACTGAAGCTTTCTTT.

The V and J genes are TRBV27 and TRBJ2-7; TRBD2 aligns across 7 bases. Trimming took 4 bases from V and 3 from J; bases not matched to a gene: 15. The V gene's germline CDR1 is MNHEY and CDR2 SMNVEV (reference sequence). This CDR3 is 17 amino acids long. DNA for the CDR3: TGTGCCAGCAGTTCCCATCTCTGGGCGGGAGCGGGCTACGAGCAGTACTTC. This sequence encodes CASSSHLWAGAGYEQYF.

The CDR3 bases are TGTGCCAGCAGTGCACAGGGATGGGAAAAACTGTTTTTT. It yields the protein CASSAQGWEKLFF. The rearrangement links TRBV2 to TRBJ1-4; D perhaps matches TRBD1 (6 bases). The V end lost 4 bases, the J end lost 8 bases, and 11 bases lay between the germline ends. This CDR3 has 13 amino acids. Germline CDR1 is SNHLY and CDR2 is FYNNEI. Based on the CDR3 plus reference TRBV2 and TRBJ1-4, the full variable domain is EPEVTQTPSHQVTQMGQEVILRCVPISNHLYFYWYRQILGQKVEFLVSFYNNEISEKSEIFDDQFSVERPDGSNFTLKIRSTKLEDSAMYFCASSAQGWEKLFFGSGTQLSVL.

V usage is TRBV12-3 or TRBV12-4 and J usage is TRBJ1-4; D is undetermined. CDR3 length equals 13 residues. The germline V and J ends were trimmed by 2 bases and 8 bases, with 9 bases remaining between them. The CDR3 reads CASSLRVGEKLFF. CDR3 in DNA: TGTGCCAGCAGTTTAAGGGTAGGGGAAAAACTGTTTTTT.

The genes are TRBV15 and TRBJ1-6, with D tentatively TRBD1 (5 bases). CDR1 and CDR2 (germline): LNHNV, YYDKDF (reference sequence). Trimming cost V 3 bases and J 8 bases, with 11 bases left between them. The CDR3 covers 14 residues. CDR3 sequence reads: CATSRGDGDSPLHF. For the CDR3, the DNA is TGTGCCACCAGCAGGGGGGACGGAGATTCACCCCTCCACTTT.

This chain joins TRBV7-9 and TRBJ2-7, with D hard to call. V was pared by 0 bases and J by 3 bases, with 12 bases between. Germline CDR1 reads SEHNR; CDR2 reads FQNEAQ (reference sequence). There are 15 residues in the CDR3. The chain's CDR3 is CASSLAAGNVYEQYF. The CDR3 DNA reads as TGTGCCAGCAGCTTAGCGGCAGGTAACGTCTACGAGCAGTACTTC.

V and J are TRBV5-4 and TRBJ2-6; D remains unclear. Looked up from germline, CDR1 is SGHNT and CDR2 is YYREEE (reference sequence). There are 18 residues in the CDR3. Trimming pared 0 bases from V and 0 bases from J, leaving 13 bases between. CDR3 loop: CASSLGGGRISGANVLTF. The DNA of the CDR3 is TGTGCCAGCAGCTTGGGGGGTGGCAGGATCTCTGGGGCCAACGTCCTGACTTTC.

The rearrangement uses TRBV6-5 and TRBJ2-7, with D unresolved. Trimming removed 2 bases at V and 4 bases at J, with 9 bases between. This CDR3 has 13 residues. Germline values: CDR1 MNHEY, CDR2 SVGAGI. This CDR3 reads CASSYREGYEQYF. CDR3 nucleotide sequence: TGTGCCAGCAGTTACCGAGAAGGATACGAGCAGTACTTC.

CDR3 sequence reads: CAWSVTGNQPQHF. CDR3 bases: TGTGCCTGGAGTGTAACCGGGAATCAGCCCCAGCATTTT. The V gene is TRBV30, the J gene TRBJ1-5; D remains unclear. In germline, CDR1 is GTSNPN, CDR2 SVGIG (reference sequence). The CDR3 is made up of 13 amino acids. Trimming pared 0 bases from V and 4 bases from J, leaving 7 bases between. Full variable domain (missing parts from reference TRBV30 and TRBJ1-5): SQTIHQWPATLVQPVGSPLSLECTVEGTSNPNLYWYRQAAGRGLQLLFYSVGIGQISSEVPQNLSASRPQDRQFILSSKKLLLSDSGFYLCAWSVTGNQPQHFGDGTRLSIL.

This sequence joins TRBV3-1 (or the pseudogene TRBV3-2) and TRBJ2-7, with a tentative D call TRBD2 (5 bases). This CDR3 comprises 16 residues. The V end was cut by 2 bases, the J end by 0 bases, with 14 bases between. Germline CDR1 reads LGHDT; CDR2 reads YNNKEL (reference sequence). The CDR3 nucleotides read TGTGCCAGCAGCCAATTACCAGCGGAGAGCTCCTACGAGCAGTACTTC. Its translation is CASSQLPAESSYEQYF.